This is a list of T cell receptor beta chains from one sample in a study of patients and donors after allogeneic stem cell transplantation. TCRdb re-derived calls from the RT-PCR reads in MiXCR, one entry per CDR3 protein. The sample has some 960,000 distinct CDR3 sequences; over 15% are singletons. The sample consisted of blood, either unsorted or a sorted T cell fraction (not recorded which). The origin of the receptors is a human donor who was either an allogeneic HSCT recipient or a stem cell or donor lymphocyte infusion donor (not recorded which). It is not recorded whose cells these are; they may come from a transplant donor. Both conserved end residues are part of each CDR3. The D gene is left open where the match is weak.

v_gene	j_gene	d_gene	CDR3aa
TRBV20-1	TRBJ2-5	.	CSANVPDQTQYF
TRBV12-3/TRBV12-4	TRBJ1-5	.	CASSLGRRADSNQPQHF
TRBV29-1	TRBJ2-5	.	CSGGWETQYF
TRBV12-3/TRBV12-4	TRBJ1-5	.	CASSTAPEGQPQHF
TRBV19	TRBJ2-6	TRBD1	CASKPSRDRGSGANVLTF
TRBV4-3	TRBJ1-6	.	CASSQDPGISPLHF
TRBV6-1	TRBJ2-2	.	CASSVFLAAAGELFF
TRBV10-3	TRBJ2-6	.	CAISVTGTSSGANVLTF
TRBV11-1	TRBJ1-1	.	CASAGTEAFF
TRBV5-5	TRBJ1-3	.	CASSLNPGGNTIYF
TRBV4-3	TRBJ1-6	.	CASSQDGPGSSYNSPLHF
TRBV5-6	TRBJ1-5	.	CASSAGPYNQPQHF
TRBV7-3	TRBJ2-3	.	CASSLSNPADTQYF
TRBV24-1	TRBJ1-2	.	CATSDLRQGKRGYTF
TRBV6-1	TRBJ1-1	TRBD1	CASSKPRQGGVTEAFF
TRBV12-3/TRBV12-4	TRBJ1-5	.	CASSLGQTTKPQHF
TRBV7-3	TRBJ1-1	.	CASSPRGQPEAFF
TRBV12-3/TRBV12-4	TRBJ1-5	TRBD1	CASSWGQGQPNSNQPQHF
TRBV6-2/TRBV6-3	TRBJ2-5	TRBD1	CASSYEAGGRGTQYF
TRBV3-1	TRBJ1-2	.	CASSRSGGANYGYTF
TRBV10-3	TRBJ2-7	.	CAISGTSYEQYF
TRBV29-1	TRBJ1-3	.	CSVRESGNTIYF
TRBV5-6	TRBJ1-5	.	CASSSDTDQPQHF
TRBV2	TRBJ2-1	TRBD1	CAIEQGNEQFF
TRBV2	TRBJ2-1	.	CASSEYSSDEQFF
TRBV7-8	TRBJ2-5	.	CASTNPGRQETQYF
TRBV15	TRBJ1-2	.	CATAGHTNYGYTF
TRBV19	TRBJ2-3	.	CASSMGVADTQYF
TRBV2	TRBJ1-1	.	CASCSMGGLNTEAFF
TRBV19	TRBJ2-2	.	CASSIGRAGELFF
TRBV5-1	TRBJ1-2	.	CASSLAEYWRPLSGYTF
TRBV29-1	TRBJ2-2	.	CSVESDSGELFF
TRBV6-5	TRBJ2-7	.	CASSYSNNEQYF
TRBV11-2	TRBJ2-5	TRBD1	CASSLVPRGETQYF
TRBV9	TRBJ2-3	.	CASSAGTADTQYF
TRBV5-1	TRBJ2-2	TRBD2	CASSLVPSGGPTGELFF
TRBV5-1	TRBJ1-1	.	CASSSRDAPEAFF
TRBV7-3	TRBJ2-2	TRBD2	CASSLGPELAVTGELFF
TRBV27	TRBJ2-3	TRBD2	CASSSPGRASDTQYF
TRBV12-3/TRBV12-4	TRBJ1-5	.	CASSYWTVYSNQPQHF
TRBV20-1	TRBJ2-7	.	CSARFLPGEQYF
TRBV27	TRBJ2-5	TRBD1	CASRRQGSRKQETQYF
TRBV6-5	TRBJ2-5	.	CASSSLGLVLTQYF
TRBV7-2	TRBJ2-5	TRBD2	CASSYGGGKTQYF
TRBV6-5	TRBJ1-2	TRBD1	CASSYNRGQGGYTF
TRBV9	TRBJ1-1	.	CASSVSPNTEAFF
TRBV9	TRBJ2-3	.	CASSVVVQDTQYF
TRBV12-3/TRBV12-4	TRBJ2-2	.	CASSFPGNTGELFF
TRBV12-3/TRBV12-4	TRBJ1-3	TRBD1	CASRWGTASSGNTIYF
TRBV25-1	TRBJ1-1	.	CASSEQGYTEAFF
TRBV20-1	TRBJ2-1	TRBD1	CSARGDRLLNEQFF
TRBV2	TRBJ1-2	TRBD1	CASRGTGGGWRGYTF